The clone carrying this T cell receptor beta chain was detected many times. Antigen specificity is unknown. RNA transcripts served as template for amplifying TCR beta CDR3 sequences. RT-PCR with HTBI primers came first, then second-round multiplex PCR. TCRdb analysed the multiplex PCR reads with MiXCR anew, one entry per CDR3 protein. The sample lists about 390,000 distinct CDR3 sequences; approximately 15% were seen once. New diagnoses, under 2 months' duration, and ages 18 to 65 characterized the hyperthyroidism patients. V was trimmed by 2 bases and J by 4 bases, leaving 10 bases between them. Per germline, CDR1 SGHDT and CDR2 YYEEEE. The CDR3 consists of 14 residues. This sample was taken from a study of Graves' ophthalmopathy and Graves' hyperthyroidism. Study results and caveats: Among expanded thyroid clonotypes above 0.001 frequency, most also occurred in blood.

This chain uses TRBV5-6 with TRBJ1-5; D remains unclear. The sequenced sample was peripheral blood. This TCR came from a woman aged 18 to 35 with stable Graves' hyperthyroidism. The CDR3 DNA sequence: TGTGCCAGCAGCTTAAGTCCAGCTAATCAGCCCCAGCATTTT. Its translation: CASSLSPANQPQHF. The full variable domain, completed using reference TRBV5-6 and TRBJ1-5, is DAGVTQSPTHLIKTRGQQVTLRCSPKSGHDTVSWYQQALGQGPQFIFQYYEEEERQRGNFPDRFSGHQFPNYSSELNVNALLLGDSALYLCASSLSPANQPQHFGDGTRLSIL.